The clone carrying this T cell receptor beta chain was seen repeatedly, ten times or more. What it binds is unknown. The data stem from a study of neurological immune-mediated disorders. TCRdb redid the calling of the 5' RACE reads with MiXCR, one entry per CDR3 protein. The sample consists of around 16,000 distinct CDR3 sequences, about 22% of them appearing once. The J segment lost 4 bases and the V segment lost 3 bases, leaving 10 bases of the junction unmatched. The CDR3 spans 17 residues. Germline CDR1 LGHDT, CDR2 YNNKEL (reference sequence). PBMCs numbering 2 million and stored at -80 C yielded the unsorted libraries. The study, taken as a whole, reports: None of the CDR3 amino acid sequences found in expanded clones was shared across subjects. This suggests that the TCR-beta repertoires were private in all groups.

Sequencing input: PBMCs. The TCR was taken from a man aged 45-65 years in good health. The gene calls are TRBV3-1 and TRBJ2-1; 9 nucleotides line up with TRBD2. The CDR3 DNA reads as TGTGCCAGCAGCCACCCGGGGGTCCTAGCGGGATACAATGAGCAGTTCTTC. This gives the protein CASSHPGVLAGYNEQFF.